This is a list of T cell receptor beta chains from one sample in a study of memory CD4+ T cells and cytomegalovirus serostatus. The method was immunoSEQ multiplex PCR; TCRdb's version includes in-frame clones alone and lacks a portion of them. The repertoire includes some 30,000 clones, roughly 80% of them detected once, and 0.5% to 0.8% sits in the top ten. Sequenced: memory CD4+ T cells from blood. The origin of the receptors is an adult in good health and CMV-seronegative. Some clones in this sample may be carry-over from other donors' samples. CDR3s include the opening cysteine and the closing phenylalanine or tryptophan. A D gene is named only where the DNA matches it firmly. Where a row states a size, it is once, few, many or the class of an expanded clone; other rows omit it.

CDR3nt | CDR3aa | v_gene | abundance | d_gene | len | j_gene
TGTGCCAGCAGCTCTTACCTGGACAGTAATGAAAAACTGTTTTTT | CASSSYLDSNEKLFF | TRBV7-9 | - | - | 15 | TRBJ1-4
TGTGCTAGTGGGTCAGGGTTGGGACAGCCCCAGCATTTT | CASGSGLGQPQHF | TRBV12-5 | - | - | 13 | TRBJ1-5
TGTGCCAGCTCACCATCCGGGGGGAGGGGTAGCAATCAGCCCCAGCATTTT | CASSPSGGRGSNQPQHF | TRBV18 | - | - | 17 | TRBJ1-5
TGTGCCAGCAGTTACCACCGGGACAAGGATGGCTACACCTTC | CASSYHRDKDGYTF | TRBV6-5 | - | - | 14 | TRBJ1-2
TGCGCCAGCAGCTTGGGAAGCAGTTCCTACGAGCAGTACTTC | CASSLGSSSYEQYF | TRBV5-1 | - | - | 14 | TRBJ2-7
TGTGCCAGCAGCCAAGGGGCGAGCCAAGAGACCCAGTACTTC | CASSQGASQETQYF | TRBV4-2 | - | - | 14 | TRBJ2-5
TGTGCCAGCTCACCAACTAACACTGAAGCTTTCTTT | CASSPTNTEAFF | TRBV18 | few | - | 12 | TRBJ1-1
TGCGCCAGCAGTGATAGCGGCAATGAGCAGTTCTTC | CASSDSGNEQFF | TRBV5-1 | - | - | 12 | TRBJ2-1
TGTGCCAGCAGCCAACCGGGACAGGGCAATCAGCCCCAGCATTTT | CASSQPGQGNQPQHF | TRBV4-2 | - | TRBD1 | 15 | TRBJ1-5
TGTGCCAGCAGCTCCAGCGGGGCGGGCACTGAAGCTTTCTTT | CASSSSGAGTEAFF | TRBV7-2 | - | - | 14 | TRBJ1-1
TGTGCCAGCAGCCCCCTAACTCCAGGGGAGACTGAAGCTTTCTTT | CASSPLTPGETEAFF | TRBV7-3 | - | - | 15 | TRBJ1-1
TGTGCCAGCAGCACCTTGCAGGGCAATGGCTACACCTTC | CASSTLQGNGYTF | TRBV11-2 | - | - | 13 | TRBJ1-2
TGTGCCAGCAGAAGGGGGTTCGGGAACACCGGGGAGCTGTTTTTT | CASRRGFGNTGELFF | TRBV6-5 | few | - | 15 | TRBJ2-2
TGCGCCAGCCGGCCAGGCGGGGGTTTCTATGGCTACACCTTC | CASRPGGGFYGYTF | TRBV5-1 | - | - | 14 | TRBJ1-2
TGCGCCAGCAGCCCTCTTAAGCGATCCGATGAGCAGTTCTTC | CASSPLKRSDEQFF | TRBV5-1 | - | - | 14 | TRBJ2-1
TGTGCCAGCAGCCCGCAAGGGGGGCGGAGTTCAAATACGCAGTATTTT | CASSPQGGRSSNTQYF | TRBV5-5 | - | - | 16 | TRBJ2-3
TGTGCCAGCAGTTACGACCACAGGATAGTAAATTCACCCCTCCACTTT | CASSYDHRIVNSPLHF | TRBV6-6 | - | - | 16 | TRBJ1-6